These 6 T cell receptor beta chains share one sample of origin, sequenced in a study of regulatory T cells in long-lasting Graves disease. Arm-PCR of CDR3 regions and iRepertoire HTBI primers were used to build TCR beta libraries. TCRdb reanalysed the multiplex PCR reads using MiXCR and keeps one entry per CDR3 protein. The sample lists about 520,000 distinct CDR3 sequences, about 12% occurring once. The time point is: newly diagnosed GD, antithyroid drugs for less than 3 months. There was RNA extracted from PBMCs, and the TCR library was made from it. These data were also filed under a second study, of T cells in Graves' hyperthyroidism and ophthalmopathy.

The specimen comprised peripheral blood mononuclear cells (PBMCs), sampled at new diagnosis, from a patient treated with antithyroid drugs. The receptors were gathered from a woman between 25 and 40 years old with Graves disease.

The V call is TRBV29-1, the J call TRBJ1-4; maybe TRBD1 (5 bases). Trimming removed 4 bases at V and 5 bases at J, with 17 bases between. The CDR3 spans 15 residues. Germline V CDR1 and CDR2: SQVTM, ANQGSEA. The CDR3, as DNA: TGCAGCGTTGGTGTGGGGGGGGGTTTAAATGAAAAACTGTTTTTT. Protein product: CSVGVGGGLNEKLFF. The full variable domain, its missing parts supplied by reference TRBV29-1 and TRBJ1-4, is SAVISQKPSRDICQRGTSLTIQCQVDSQVTMMFWYRQQPGQSLTLIATANQGSEATYESGFVIDKFPISRPNLTFSTLTVSNMSPEDSSIYLCSVGVGGGLNEKLFFGSGTQLSVL.

This clonotype was seen a few times. The CDR3 here is CASRLGQPNTGELFF. The CDR3, as DNA: TGCGCCAGCAGGCTCGGACAGCCAAACACCGGGGAGCTGTTTTTT. The rearrangement links TRBV5-1 to TRBJ2-2, with a weak D call TRBD1 (6 bases). V was shortened by 5 bases and J by 2 bases, with 13 bases between the two germline ends. CDR3 length equals 15 residues. CDR1 and CDR2 from the germline V gene are SGHRS and YFSETQ.

This clonotype appeared many times. V usage is TRBV20-1 and J usage is TRBJ1-1; D remains unclear. Germline V gene lookup returns CDR1 DFQATT and CDR2 SNEGSKA (reference sequence). The CDR3 loop spans 12 amino acids. V lost 3 bases and J lost 5, with 10 bases in between. Here the CDR3 DNA reads TGCAGTGCTAGTGACGAGACGACTGAAGCTTTCTTT. Its translation is CSASDETTEAFF.

This clonotype was detected ten times or more. This chain joins TRBV6-2 or TRBV6-3 and TRBJ2-5; either TRBD1 or TRBD2 may supply D (5 bases each). CDR3 length equals 14 residues. Per germline, CDR1 MNHEY and CDR2 SVGEGT. Trimming stripped 6 bases from V and 2 bases from J, with 13 bases between. CDR3 in amino acids: CASSPEWGQETQYF. CDR3 DNA: TGTGCCAGCAGCCCCGAGTGGGGGCAAGAGACCCAGTACTTC.

This clonotype was seen ten or more times. The V call is TRBV19, the J call TRBJ1-5; the D is unclear. The germline CDR1 and CDR2 sequences are LNHDA and SQIVND (reference sequence). V was cut by 6 bases and J by 4 bases, with 7 bases left in between. This CDR3 has 12 residues. As DNA, the CDR3 is TGTGCCAGTAGGATCTTAAATCAGCCCCAGCATTTT. Amino acids: CASRILNQPQHF.

The chain combines TRBV6-2 or TRBV6-3 with TRBJ1-2; 7 bases fit TRBD1. Germline V gene sequence: CDR1 MNHEY, CDR2 SVGEGT. The CDR3 is 15 residues long. Trimming cost V 0 bases and J 4 bases; bases outside gene matches: 5. CDR3 in DNA: TGTGCCAGCAGTTACTCTGACGGGACAGCCTATGGCTACACCTTC. Translation gives CASSYSDGTAYGYTF.